These 21 T cell receptor beta chains were sequenced from one sample in a study of T-cell memory formation after mild COVID-19. TCRdb analysed the 5' RACE reads with MiXCR anew, one entry per CDR3 protein. The sample lists hundreds of thousands of distinct CDR3 sequences, about a sixth occurring once. The specimen sequenced was PBMCs or a T cell subset sorted from them (not recorded which). These receptors came from an adult woman who had mild COVID-19 (a few samples of this study predate the infection). Cell type and time point are not known.

The rearrangement uses TRBV4-1 and TRBJ1-5; 10 nucleotides line up with TRBD1. The CDR3 loop spans 16 amino acids. V lost 3 bases to trimming and J lost 1 base; unmatched junction nucleotides: 3. Looked up from germline, CDR1 is MGHRA and CDR2 is YSYEKL. Here the CDR3 reads CASSQAGQGSNQPQHF. CDR3 DNA: TGCGCCAGCAGCCAGGCGGGACAGGGGAGCAATCAGCCCCAGCATTTT.

CDR3 bases: TGTGCCAGCAGCGTAGATGCGGGGACGGGGTCTGAGCAGTTCTTC. Residues: CASSVDAGTGSEQFF. The chain recombines TRBV9 with TRBJ2-1; D might be TRBD2 (6 bases). Germline V lookup: CDR1 SGDLS, CDR2 YYNGEE. Deletions cut 0 bases from V and 9 bases from J, with 16 bases between. There are 15 residues in the CDR3. The variable domain in full, completed from reference TRBV9 and TRBJ2-1, reads DSGVTQTPKHLITATGQRVTLRCSPRSGDLSVYWYQQSLDQGLQFLIQYYNGEERAKGNILERFSAQQFPDLHSELNLSSLELGDSALYFCASSVDAGTGSEQFFGPGTRLTVL.

This clonotype was observed a few times. This sequence joins TRBV9 and TRBJ2-1, with a tentative D call TRBD2 (6 bases). Germline V lookup: CDR1 SGDLS, CDR2 YYNGEE. The length of the CDR3 is 14 residues. V gave up 4 bases and J gave up 8 bases, with 16 bases separating them. The CDR3 region is CASSTGEFSYEQFF. CDR3 in DNA: TGTGCCAGCAGCACGGGGGAGTTCAGCTATGAGCAGTTCTTC.

This chain uses TRBV7-9 with TRBJ2-7, with no clear D. Germline V lookup: CDR1 SEHNR, CDR2 FQNEAQ (reference sequence). The V end lost 5 bases, the J end lost 4 bases, and 9 bases lay between the germline ends. The CDR3 spans 12 residues. CDR3: CASSADRYEQYF. CDR3 DNA: TGTGCCAGCAGCGCAGATCGGTACGAGCAGTACTTC.

The table lists this clonotype with a few counts. The chain couples TRBV24-1 to TRBJ2-2; D is uncertain. CDR3 length equals 11 residues. Germline V gene data show CDR1 as KGHDR and CDR2 as SFDVKD. V was clipped by 6 bases and J by 13 bases, with 11 bases between them. For the CDR3, the DNA is TGTGCCACCAGTTGGTCCGCTCGGCTGTTTTTT. As protein: CATSWSARLFF.

The chain combines TRBV19 with TRBJ2-5; D is possibly TRBD2 (5 bases). Germline V gene sequence: CDR1 LNHDA, CDR2 SQIVND (reference sequence). V shed 3 bases and J shed 7 bases, with 15 bases lying between them. The CDR3 runs 14 residues. CDR3: CASSISGASGTQYF. DNA of the CDR3: TGTGCCAGTAGTATCAGCGGAGCGTCGGGGACCCAGTACTTC.

This clonotype was detected only a few times. The V gene is TRBV24-1, the J gene TRBJ2-5; 7 bases align to TRBD1. The J segment lost 4 bases and the V segment lost 6 bases, leaving 13 bases of the junction unmatched. The CDR3 has 16 residues. Germline V gene lookup returns CDR1 KGHDR and CDR2 SFDVKD. In DNA, the CDR3 is TGTGCCACCAGTAGAGGCTCCTCGACAGGGAGAGAGACCCAGTACTTC. This codes for CATSRGSSTGRETQYF.

V is TRBV6-6 and J is TRBJ1-2; 10 bases are shared with TRBD1. CDR1 is MNHNY and CDR2 is SVGAGI in the germline V gene (reference sequence). J was trimmed by 6 bases and V by 6 bases; bases with no gene match: 7. This CDR3 has 14 residues. The CDR3 DNA reads as TGTGCCAGCAGCCAGTCCGGGACAGGGGATGGCTACACCTTC. Its protein is CASSQSGTGDGYTF.

The CDR3 is CASSRSLGREAAKNIQYF. For the CDR3, the DNA is TGTGCCAGCAGTCGTAGTCTAGGACGGGAGGCAGCCAAAAACATTCAGTACTTC. The chain has TRBV12-3 or TRBV12-4 and TRBJ2-4; 7 bases map to TRBD2. The CDR3 has 18 amino acids. The V and J ends lost 5 bases and 0 bases, in that order; junction bases with no gene match: 13.

V gene TRBV19 combines with J gene TRBJ2-1; 9 nucleotides agree with TRBD1. The germline CDR1 and CDR2 sequences are LNHDA and SQIVND (reference sequence). The CDR3 has 14 amino acids. V was pared by 10 bases and J by 3 bases, with 7 bases of the junction left unmatched. The CDR3 spells CATKSGQGYNEQFF. DNA of the CDR3: TGTGCCACTAAGTCGGGACAGGGCTACAATGAGCAGTTCTTC.

The J gene is TRBJ2-3, the V gene TRBV24-1; no clear D gene. Germline CDR1 is KGHDR and CDR2 is SFDVKD. The ends were cut back, 1 base at V and 3 bases at J, with 10 bases in the middle. This CDR3 has 15 amino acids. The CDR3 spells CATSDFTTGTDTQYF. CDR3 nucleotides: TGTGCCACCAGTGATTTTACGACTGGGACAGATACGCAGTATTTT.

This sequence joins TRBV20-1 and TRBJ2-7; 11 nucleotides agree with TRBD1. The CDR3 contains 15 residues. V shed 5 bases and J 7 bases; nucleotides not matched to a gene: 13. CDR1 and CDR2 (germline): DFQATT, SNEGSKA (reference sequence). The CDR3 protein is CSAAHGTGGSEEQYF. CDR3 DNA: TGCAGTGCTGCCCACGGGACAGGGGGATCTGAAGAGCAGTACTTC.

The chain joins TRBV12-3 or TRBV12-4 to TRBJ2-7; tentative D call: TRBD2 (6 bases). This CDR3 spans 14 amino acids. V lost 5 bases and J lost 0, with 11 bases in between. This CDR3 reads CASSTGTRSYEQYF. CDR3 DNA: TGTGCCAGCAGTACCGGGACTCGCTCCTACGAGCAGTACTTC.

The chain employs TRBV20-1 and TRBJ2-5; 10 bases map to TRBD2. The germline V gene has CDR1 DFQATT and CDR2 SNEGSKA (reference sequence). Germline trimming cut 0 bases from V and 5 bases from J; bases unmatched to any gene: 9. The CDR3 spans 16 residues. In DNA form, the CDR3 reads TGCAGTGCTAGAGACCCTAGCGGGAGACATTATGAGACCCAGTACTTC. Amino acids: CSARDPSGRHYETQYF.

This clonotype has ten or more counts. The V and J genes are TRBV7-2 and TRBJ2-5, with no clear D. V lost 1 base and J 5 bases, leaving 8 bases between the germline ends. In germline, CDR1 is SGHTA, CDR2 FQGNSA. The CDR3 length is 13 residues. For the CDR3, the DNA is TGTGCCAGCAGCTTAGTAGGGCGGGAGACCCAGTACTTC. Translated, it gives CASSLVGRETQYF.

This sequence joins TRBV4-2 and TRBJ2-5, with D tentatively TRBD1 (5 bases). Germline CDR1 is LGHNA and CDR2 is YNFKEQ. The CDR3 has 14 residues. Between the trimmed V and J ends, which lost 6 bases and 1 base, there was a span of 12 bases. CDR3 nucleotide sequence: TGTGCCAGCAGTCTAGGGGTAGGCCAAGAGACCCAGTACTTC. Translation gives CASSLGVGQETQYF.

This clonotype was seen only a few times. The chain has TRBV7-9 and TRBJ2-1; 11 bases agree with TRBD2. The V segment lost 5 bases and the J segment 5 bases; nucleotides outside the gene matches: 20. The CDR3 length is 20 residues. Germline V lookup: CDR1 SEHNR, CDR2 FQNEAQ (reference sequence). This chain's CDR3 is CASSLRGGLAALKTHNEQFF. CDR3 in DNA: TGTGCCAGCAGCCTCCGGGGGGGACTAGCGGCCCTTAAAACCCACAATGAGCAGTTCTTC.

V usage is TRBV23-1 and J usage is TRBJ2-1; TRBD2 matches 10 bases. TRBV23-1 is placed among ORFs of uncertain function. The CDR3 spans 17 residues. V lost 0 bases, J lost 1 base, and 3 bases stayed unmatched. The CDR3 DNA reads TGCGCCAGCAGTCAATCTCTAGCGGGGGCTTCCTACAATGAGCAGTTCTTC. Translating gives CASSQSLAGASYNEQFF.

The V call is TRBV6-2 or TRBV6-3, the J call TRBJ1-5, with D unclear. Germline V lookup: CDR1 MNHEY, CDR2 SVGEGT. V lost 4 bases, J lost 1 base, and 17 bases lay in between. The CDR3 totals 17 residues. This chain's CDR3 is CASSLRDPGWSNQPQHF. The CDR3 DNA sequence: TGTGCCAGCAGTTTACGGGATCCTGGATGGAGCAATCAGCCCCAGCATTTT.

The rearrangement links TRBV5-1 to TRBJ1-2, with TRBD1 matching over 11 bases. Germline trimming cut 3 bases from V and 6 bases from J; bases unmatched to any gene: 4. Germline V gives CDR1 SGHRS, CDR2 YFSETQ. The CDR3 length is 14 residues. The CDR3 here is CASSSGQGANGYTF. The CDR3 DNA reads TGCGCCAGCAGCTCCGGACAGGGGGCGAATGGCTACACCTTC. Looking up the rest from reference TRBV5-1 and TRBJ1-2 gives the full variable domain: KAGVTQTPRYLIKTRGQQVTLSCSPISGHRSVSWYQQTPGQGLQFLFEYFSETQRNKGNFPGRFSGRQFSNSRSEMNVSTLELGDSALYLCASSSGQGANGYTFGSGTRLTVV.

The genes are TRBV28 and TRBJ2-7, with D perhaps matching TRBD2 (6 bases). With 4 bases removed from V and 1 base from J, the gap between germline ends came to 14 bases. CDR3 length equals 15 residues. Germline V CDR1 and CDR2: MDHEN, SYDVKM. The CDR3 region has the DNA TGTGCCAGCAGTTCACACGGGACTCGATCCTACGAGCAGTACTTC. This encodes CASSSHGTRSYEQYF.